This TCR beta chain was recovered during a study of read filtering for tumor transcriptome and immune sequencing. The overall study: The cohort had around 18 men and more than 11 women aged roughly 40 to 80, mean around 63 years. Overall study findings and caveats: Without single-read clonotypes, shared clonotype proportions correlated more between IR-seq and RNA-seq.

This library used 300 to 500 ng RNA and molecular barcoded adaptors spanning alpha/delta and beta/gamma chains. MiXCR, applied by TCRdb to the reads, yields one record per CDR3 protein. This repertoire shows roughly 90,000 distinct CDR3 sequences, 20% to 25% found once; its top ten account for over 9.5%. Concerning this clonotype itself: Its matching antigen is unknown.

Sequenced material: a population of CD138-negative cells sorted from bone marrow. This TCR was recovered from a donor aged 40 or over with multiple myeloma.

DNA for the CDR3: TGCGCCAGCAGCTTGGAGACAACTGCCAACTACGAGCAGTACTTC. Protein: CASSLETTANYEQYF. The chain carries TRBV5-1 and TRBJ2-7, with no clear D. This CDR3 is built from 15 residues. Germline V gives CDR1 SGHRS, CDR2 YFSETQ. V dropped 0 bases and J dropped 3 bases, with 13 bases sitting between them.